What follows are 3 T cell receptor beta chains derived from one specimen sequenced in a study of liver allograft versus peripheral blood T cells. Study overall: Blood and transplanted-liver T cell receptor repertoires from recipients were compared.

Each CDR3 protein is one row after TCRdb ran MiXCR on the reads. The top ten clones hold 10% of a sample with about 5,300 distinct CDR3 sequences, 15% to 20% of them seen once. The receptors come from a human patient who had a liver transplant. Some T cells may be the graft donor's.

Sample share makes this clonotype medium-sized. V and J are TRBV5-4 and TRBJ1-3, with D possibly TRBD1 on 6 matching bases. From germline, CDR1 is SGHNT and CDR2 YYREEE (reference sequence). This CDR3 contains 14 residues. V was shortened by 4 bases and J by 1 base, with 9 bases between the two germline ends. CDR3 DNA: TGTGCCAGCAGCCCAGGGGCGTCTGGAAACACCATATATTTT. It encodes CASSPGASGNTIYF.

This clonotype was counted at least ten times. V gene TRBV7-2 combines with J gene TRBJ2-7, with 11 positions matching TRBD2. Trimming took 3 bases from V and 6 from J; bases not matched to a gene: 7. CDR3 length equals 15 residues. Germline V CDR1 and CDR2: SGHTA, FQGNSA. CDR3: CASSFLAGGVSEQYF. For the CDR3, the DNA is TGTGCCAGCAGCTTTCTAGCGGGGGGTGTTTCCGAGCAGTACTTC.

Remarks on this clonotype: This could be a read error, since a much larger clone is one nucleotide away. The chain combines TRBV12-3 or TRBV12-4 with TRBJ1-2; 9 nucleotides line up with TRBD1. Unmatched junction bases numbered 9, after V lost 5 bases and J lost 8 bases. CDR3 length equals 14 residues. In DNA form, the CDR3 reads TGTGCCAGCAGTCCTCGACAGGGGGAAGGCGGCTACACCTTC. The encoded protein is CASSPRQGEGGYTF.